A single sample is the source of the 15 T cell receptor beta chains below, sequenced in a study of CD8+CD57+ T cells in acquired aplastic anemia. Genomic DNA templated the TCR beta VDJ and CDR3 profiling. In TCRdb, the reads were re-called with MiXCR into one record per CDR3 protein. The sample contains some 190,000 distinct CDR3 sequences, about 53% of which appear only once. Specimen: sorted CD4+, CD8+, or CD8+CD57+ T cells (not recorded which) from PBMCs. The receptors shown here come from a human donor in good health, serving as a control.

The genes are TRBV20-1 and TRBJ1-4, with D possibly matching TRBD1 (5 bases). CDR1 and CDR2 (germline): DFQATT, SNEGSKA (reference sequence). The CDR3 is made up of 12 amino acids. V was clipped by 2 bases and J by 8 bases, with 9 bases between them. The CDR3 sequence: CSARQGEEKLFF. CDR3 sequence (DNA): TGCAGTGCTAGACAGGGTGAAGAAAAACTGTTTTTT.

This clonotype showed up just a few times. A single base separates this from a much larger clone, so it may be a read error. V is TRBV7-3 and J is TRBJ1-1; 7 bases are a match to TRBD1. The V segment lost 1 base and the J segment 2 bases; nucleotides outside the gene matches: 4. CDR3 length: 15 amino acids. CDR1 is SGHTA and CDR2 is FQGTGA in the germline V gene. The CDR3 here is CASSLRDSINTEAFF. The CDR3 DNA reads TGTGCCAGCAGCTTAAGGGACAGCATAAACACTGAAGCTTTCTTT.

This clonotype was seen ten or more times. The chain recombines TRBV20-1 with TRBJ1-2; 9 positions match TRBD1. Germline values: CDR1 DFQATT, CDR2 SNEGSKA (reference sequence). This CDR3 contains 13 residues. J gave up 7 bases and V 3 bases, and 6 bases lay outside the gene matches. For the CDR3, the DNA is TGCAGTGCTAGGGGGACAGGGACACGTGGCTACACCTTC. Translated: CSARGTGTRGYTF.

This chain links TRBV7-9 with TRBJ2-2; D call uncertain. This CDR3 spans 11 amino acids. Germline CDR1 and CDR2: SEHNR and FQNEAQ (reference sequence). Trimming took 1 base from V and 9 from J, leaving 3 bases between them. CDR3: CASSLGRELFF. CDR3 coding DNA: TGTGCCAGCAGCTTAGGGCGGGAGCTGTTTTTT.

In regard to this clonotype: This could be a read error, since a much larger clone is one nucleotide away. This rearrangement joins TRBV5-1 to TRBJ2-5; the match to TRBD2 covers 12 bases. V gave up 3 bases and J gave up 5 bases; unmatched junction bases: 5. Germline V gives CDR1 SGHRS, CDR2 YFSETQ. The CDR3 length is 15 residues. CDR3 loop: CASSSSGGVRETQYF. The DNA for the CDR3 is TGCGCCAGCAGCTCTAGCGGGGGGGTGCGGGAGACCCAGTACTTC.

This chain uses TRBV19 with TRBJ1-1, with 7 bases identical to TRBD1. Per germline, CDR1 LNHDA and CDR2 SQIVND (reference sequence). The J segment lost 1 base and the V segment lost 3 bases, leaving 5 bases of the junction unmatched. This CDR3 contains 15 residues. The CDR3 coding sequence is TGTGCCAGTAGTATTGGGACAGATCCGAACACTGAAGCTTTCTTT. The encoded protein is CASSIGTDPNTEAFF. The whole variable domain, remainder taken from reference TRBV19 and TRBJ1-1, is DGGITQSPKYLFRKEGQNVTLSCEQNLNHDAMYWYRQDPGQGLRLIYYSQIVNDFQKGDIAEGYSVSREKKESFPLTVTSAQKNPTAFYLCASSIGTDPNTEAFFGQGTRLTVV.

This clonotype was seen a few times. The genes are TRBV11-1 and TRBJ2-5; D is ambiguous. Trimming cost V 6 bases and J 3 bases, with 11 bases left between them. The CDR3 is made up of 13 amino acids. CDR1 is SGHAT and CDR2 is FQDESV in the germline V gene (reference sequence). The CDR3: CASSPWTEETQYF. CDR3 in DNA: TGTGCCAGCAGTCCCTGGACGGAAGAGACCCAGTACTTC.

This clonotype was recorded a few times. This chain links TRBV11-1 with TRBJ1-1; the match to TRBD1 covers 7 bases. The CDR3 contains 14 residues. Germline loops: CDR1 SGHAT, CDR2 FQDESV (reference sequence). The trim removed 1 base at V and 1 base at J, leaving 0 bases unmatched. DNA for the CDR3: TGTGCCAGCAGCTTAGGGGACAGGAACACTGAAGCTTTCTTT. It is translated as CASSLGDRNTEAFF.

The CDR3 spells CASSEYSVGPNTEAFF. The CDR3 coding sequence is TGTGCCAGCAGTGAATATTCCGTGGGACCGAACACTGAAGCTTTCTTT. The V and J genes are TRBV25-1 and TRBJ1-1, with D tentatively TRBD1 (5 bases). The CDR3 loop spans 16 amino acids. Germline V gene data show CDR1 as MGHDK and CDR2 as SYGVNS. The V end was cut by 0 bases, the J end by 1 base, with 12 bases between.

This clonotype was counted ten times or more. The genes are TRBV4-1 and TRBJ2-7; D uncertain. V lost 4 bases and J 0 bases, leaving 10 bases between the germline ends. The germline V gene has CDR1 MGHRA and CDR2 YSYEKL. The CDR3 sequence is 14 residues long. The CDR3: CASSPRGVSYEQYF. The CDR3 region has the DNA TGCGCCAGCAGCCCCCGTGGCGTCTCCTACGAGCAGTACTTC.

The chain has TRBV7-2 and TRBJ2-7; D remains unclear. Germline V lookup: CDR1 SGHTA, CDR2 FQGNSA. V lost 0 bases and J lost 7, with 13 bases in between. The CDR3 consists of 14 residues. The CDR3 loop is CASSLAVGPLEQYF. In nucleotides, the CDR3 is TGTGCCAGCAGCTTAGCGGTTGGTCCTTTAGAGCAGTACTTC.

The sample holds one count of this clonotype. The rearrangement uses TRBV7-6 and TRBJ2-3, with 10 bases fitting TRBD2. V trimming: 4 bases; J trimming: 4 bases; junction bases outside the gene matches: 8. Germline V gives CDR1 SGHVS, CDR2 FNYEAQ. The CDR3 runs 16 residues. In DNA form, the CDR3 reads TGTGCCAGCAGCTACCGACTAGCGGGCAAGTCAGATACGCAGTATTTT. It translates to CASSYRLAGKSDTQYF. Complete variable domain (other parts from reference TRBV7-6 and TRBJ2-3): GAGVSQSPRYKVTKRGQDVALRCDPISGHVSLYWYRQALGQGPEFLTYFNYEAQQDKSGLPNDRFSAERPEGSISTLTIQRTEQRDSAMYRCASSYRLAGKSDTQYFGPGTRLTVL.

This clonotype was observed at least ten times. The V call is TRBV6-2 or TRBV6-3, the J call TRBJ1-2; no clear D gene. V lost 0 bases, J lost 4 bases, and 9 bases lay in between. Germline-derived CDR1 and CDR2 are MNHEY and SVGEGT. This CDR3 contains 14 residues. The CDR3 reads CASSYSTAPYGYTF. DNA of the CDR3: TGTGCCAGCAGTTACTCCACAGCACCCTATGGCTACACCTTC.

The chain couples TRBV24-1 to TRBJ2-3, with 9 bases matching TRBD1. CDR1 and CDR2 from the germline V gene are KGHDR and SFDVKD. This CDR3 has 17 residues. V shed 3 bases and J 0 bases; nucleotides not matched to a gene: 6. DNA of the CDR3: TGTGCCACCAGTGATGCCACAGGGGGCTTGAGCACAGATACGCAGTATTTT. Its protein product is CATSDATGGLSTDTQYF.

This clonotype was counted many times. CDR3 DNA: TGTGCCAGCAGCCCGACAGGGATAAGTGGAAACACCATATATTTT. Its protein is CASSPTGISGNTIYF. This sequence joins TRBV7-8 and TRBJ1-3, with 7 bases matching TRBD1. CDR3 length equals 15 residues. The germline CDR1 and CDR2 sequences are SGHVS and FQNEAQ. V dropped 5 bases and J dropped 3; count of bases not matched to a gene: 7.